The TCR beta chain described here comes from a study of T cells in Graves' hyperthyroidism and ophthalmopathy. The CDR3 is made up of 12 amino acids. Trimming took 7 bases from V and 9 from J, leaving 18 bases between them. The V gene's germline CDR1 is DFQATT and CDR2 SNEGSKA (reference sequence). Amplified regions were TCR beta CDR3 sequences from RNA transcripts. In the first-round RT-PCR of the TCR CDR3, the HTBI primer set was used. A single record per CDR3 protein comes from TCRdb applying MiXCR to the multiplex PCR reads. The sample shows about 760,000 distinct CDR3 sequences, 35% of them seen only once.

This chain links TRBV20-1 with TRBJ2-5; D call uncertain. The sample was blood. The clonotype comes from a woman between 40 and 50 years old with Graves' hyperthyroidism. CDR3 amino acids: CSVGVSNQPQYF. The CDR3 coding sequence is TGCAGTGTTGGGGTAAGCAATCAGCCCCAGTACTTC.